This T cell receptor beta chain was recorded in a study of T-cell memory formation after mild COVID-19 listed by TCRdb under 2021. At the level of the whole study: TCR sequence clusters from the two donors were found to be largely donor specific. T-cell clones expanding and contracting after mild COVID-19 in a couple of donors were tracked by longitudinal TCRalpha and TCRbeta repertoire sequencing. The cohort was made up of two young adult volunteers, one female and one male, who were previously healthy.

Ficoll-Paque density gradient centrifugation was used to isolate PBMCs. General study outcomes and caveats: Clones contracting from day 15 to 85 had balanced CD4/CD8 phenotypes, while a second wave expanding from day 15 to 37 was biased towards CD4+. Contracting CD4+ clones were located mainly in the CM and EM memory subsets, whereas CD8+ clones were found to be enriched in EMRA. The second-wave clones that peaked on day 37 were not confirmed to be SARS-CoV-2 specific. Some responding clones were detected in pre-infection memory, suggesting pre-existing cross-reactive memory T cells joined the SARS-CoV-2 response. The study included only a couple of mild cases, and larger cohorts that include severe cases with pre-infection samples were judged to be necessary.

The CDR3 has 14 amino acids, counting the end cysteine and phenylalanine. The DNA shown is the 42-base CDR3, in frame from base 1. V lost 4 bases and J lost 6 bases; the stretch between them is 16 bases long. Looking up the germline V gene yields CDR1 SGDLS and CDR2 YYNGEE. These reads were obtained on an Illumina NovaSeq 6000. Using 5'RACE with constant-segment primers, TCRalpha and TCRbeta cDNA libraries were constructed, with sample barcodes and unique molecular identifiers added in the process. RNA was extracted from every sample with Trizol reagent. Amplification of the libraries took two PCR steps, and the second step added a second sample barcode plus Illumina TruSeq adapters. The libraries were sequenced on an Illumina NovaSeq using 2 x 150 bp paired-end reads. As for how the authors treated the data: The reads were demultiplexed and collapsed into UMI-guided consensus sequences using migec v1.2.7. Using mixcr v2.1.11, the UMI consensuses were aligned to TRA and TRB V and J templates and assembled into clonotypes. A clonotype was counted as expanded or contracted only when both edgeR and NoisET called the clonotype significant, with the noise models trained on biological replicates. For edgeR calls, the cutoffs were a false discovery rate-adjusted p below 0.01 and a log2 fold-change threshold of 1. As an exploratory analysis of dynamics, max-normalized trajectories of the 1000 most abundant clonotypes were examined by PCA with hierarchical clustering. The CD4 or CD8 phenotype of responding clones was assigned using the separately sequenced CD4+ and CD8+ repertoires. Using fastp at Q25 and MiXCR, TCRdb reprocessed the public reads and kept productive beta chains. Every distinct CDR3 protein forms one entry, paired with its most common genes and DNA. It is TCRdb's table, rather than the study itself, that gives the V and J calls and clone size. The sample table lists about 310,000 distinct CDR3 sequences, 15% to 20% of them with a count of one. Together, the top ten hold around a fifth of the sample.

This clonotype occurred once. Its cognate antigen has yet to be identified. No base qualities exist here, and no much larger clone lies one base off it. One read gives only weak evidence. The origin of this receptor is a man aged 18 to 30 who had mild COVID-19 (a few samples of this study predate the infection). The sample titles of this study are shuffled in the database, so cell type and time point are left out; the donor was told from shared clones. The receptor chain draws on TRBV9 and TRBJ2-5, with no reliable assignment of the D segment. Material: PBMCs or a T cell subset sorted from them (not recorded which). In nucleotide form, the sequence is TGTGCCAGCAGCCCAACGAGCTACGAGCAGACCCAGTACTTC. This gives the protein CASSPTSYEQTQYF.